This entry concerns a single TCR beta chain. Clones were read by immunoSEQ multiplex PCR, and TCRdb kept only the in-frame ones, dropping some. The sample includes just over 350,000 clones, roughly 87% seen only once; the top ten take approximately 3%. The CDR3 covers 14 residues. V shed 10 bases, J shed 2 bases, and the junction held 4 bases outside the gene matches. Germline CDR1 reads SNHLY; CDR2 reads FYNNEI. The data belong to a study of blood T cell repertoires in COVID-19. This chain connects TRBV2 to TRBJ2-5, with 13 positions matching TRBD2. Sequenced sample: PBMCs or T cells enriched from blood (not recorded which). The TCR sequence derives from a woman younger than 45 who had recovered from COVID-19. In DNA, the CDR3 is TGTGCCAATCCGGGACTAGCGGGACAAGAGACCCAGTACTTC. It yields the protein CANPGLAGQETQYF. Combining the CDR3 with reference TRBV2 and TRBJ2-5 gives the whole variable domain EPEVTQTPSHQVTQMGQEVILRCVPISNHLYFYWYRQILGQKVEFLVSFYNNEISEKSEIFDDQFSVERPDGSNFTLKIRSTKLEDSAMYFCANPGLAGQETQYFGPGTRLLVL.